These 5 T cell receptor beta chains were sequenced from one sample in a study of T cell responses to AZD1222 COVID-19 vaccine. The protocol was immunoSEQ multiplex PCR, while the TCRdb copy is restricted to in-frame clones and leaves out a portion. This sample yields 100,000 to 120,000 clones, of which roughly four fifths are seen a single time; about 4.6% belongs to the top ten. The sample was peripheral blood, taken on day 0 of AZD1222 vaccination. These TCRs come from an adult in good health.

The chain combines TRBV9 with TRBJ1-4; D is possibly TRBD1 (6 bases). The CDR3 sequence is 17 residues long. Trimming shortened V by 3 bases and J by 2 bases, and 17 bases separated the two germline ends. Germline V lookup: CDR1 SGDLS, CDR2 YYNGEE. The CDR3 DNA sequence: TGTGCCAGCAGCGCCGAAAGGGGGGAAATGACTAATGAAAAACTGTTTTTT. Protein: CASSAERGEMTNEKLFF.

This sequence joins TRBV27 and TRBJ1-1, with 10 bases matching TRBD1. Germline CDR1 and CDR2: MNHEY and SMNVEV (reference sequence). The CDR3 runs 16 residues. V dropped 6 bases and J dropped 6; count of bases not matched to a gene: 13. Here the CDR3 DNA reads TGTGCCAGCAGCCCCCGAGGGACAGGGGAATTAGCTGAAGCTTTCTTT. As protein: CASSPRGTGELAEAFF.

The chain combines TRBV15 with TRBJ2-5; the match to TRBD2 covers 8 bases. This CDR3 comprises 17 residues. Germline assignment: CDR1 LNHNV and CDR2 YYDKDF (reference sequence). The trim removed 3 bases at V and 0 bases at J, leaving 9 bases unmatched. The CDR3 sequence is CATSREIAGTYQETQYF. The CDR3 coding sequence is TGTGCCACCAGCAGGGAAATAGCGGGGACCTACCAAGAGACCCAGTACTTC.

The CDR3 spells CATSLPGGQETQYF. Here the CDR3 DNA reads TGTGCCACCAGTCTCCCTGGGGGTCAAGAGACCCAGTACTTC. This rearrangement joins TRBV24-1 to TRBJ2-5; the D gene could be TRBD1 or TRBD2 (5 bases each). Germline assignment: CDR1 KGHDR and CDR2 SFDVKD. The CDR3 spans 14 residues. The V end lost 6 bases, the J end lost 2 bases, and 12 bases lay between the germline ends.

The chain uses TRBV18 and TRBJ2-6, with D possibly being TRBD1 (6 bases). The germline gives CDR1 KGHSH, CDR2 LQKENI. V lost 1 base, J lost 6 bases, and 19 bases lay in between. This CDR3 contains 18 residues. The CDR3 here is CASSPRQASQGQANVLTF. As DNA, the CDR3 is TGTGCCAGCTCACCACGACAGGCCAGCCAGGGGCAGGCCAACGTCCTGACTTTC.